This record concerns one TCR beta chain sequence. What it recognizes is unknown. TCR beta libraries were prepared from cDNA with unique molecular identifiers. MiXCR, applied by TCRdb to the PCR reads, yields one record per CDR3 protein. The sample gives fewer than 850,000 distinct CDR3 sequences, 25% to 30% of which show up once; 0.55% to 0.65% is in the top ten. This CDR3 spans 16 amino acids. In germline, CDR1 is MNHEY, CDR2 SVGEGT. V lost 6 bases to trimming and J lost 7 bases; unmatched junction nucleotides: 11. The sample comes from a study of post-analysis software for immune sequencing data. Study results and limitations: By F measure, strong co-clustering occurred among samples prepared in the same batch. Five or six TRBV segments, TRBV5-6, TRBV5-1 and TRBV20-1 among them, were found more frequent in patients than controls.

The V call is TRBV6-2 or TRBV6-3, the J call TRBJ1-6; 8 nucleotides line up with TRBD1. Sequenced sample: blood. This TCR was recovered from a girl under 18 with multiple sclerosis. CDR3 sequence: CASSLRRTGTNSPLHF. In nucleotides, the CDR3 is TGTGCCAGCAGCCTCCGGCGGACAGGGACGAATTCACCCCTCCACTTT.